The 29 T cell receptor beta chains reported below all come from one sample, sequenced in a study of T cell repertoires in cytomegalovirus infection. Their antigen targets remain unknown. TCRdb re-called the reads with MiXCR, one entry per CDR3 protein. The sample lists about 310,000 distinct CDR3 sequences, around 25% occurring once. Sequences were derived from cultured PBMCs, sampled from culture after CMV antigen stimulation. The origin of the receptors is a human donor in good health (CMV status not recorded). Some clones in this sample may be carry-over from other donors' samples.

The chain couples TRBV28 to TRBJ2-7, with 8 bases identical to TRBD1. The CDR3 extends over 13 amino acids. CDR1 and CDR2 (germline): MDHEN, SYDVKM. V lost 5 bases, J lost 7 bases, and 7 bases stayed unmatched. The CDR3, as DNA: TGTGCCAGCAGTATTCGGACAGGGCGGGAGCAGTACTTC. It specifies CASSIRTGREQYF.

Regarding this clonotype: A much larger clone lies a single base off, so this may be a read error. This chain links TRBV7-9 with TRBJ1-3, with D maybe TRBD1 (6 bases). CDR1 and CDR2 (germline): SEHNR, FQNEAQ (reference sequence). The CDR3 runs to 17 residues. CDR3 sequence: CASSPPGALLSGNTTYF. The CDR3 DNA reads as TGTGCCAGCAGCCCCCCGGGGGCTCTACTCTCTGGAAACACCACATATTTT.

This clonotype was counted only a few times. The chain employs TRBV5-1 and TRBJ1-5; D unresolved. The germline V gene has CDR1 SGHRS and CDR2 YFSETQ. The CDR3 length is 15 residues. V was clipped by 8 bases and J by 4 bases, with 19 bases between them. As DNA, the CDR3 is TGCGCCAGTCCTCTCTTCCCAGCGGGAAATCAGCCCCAGCATTTT. Amino acids: CASPLFPAGNQPQHF. Using reference TRBV5-1 and TRBJ1-5 for the parts outside the CDR3, the full variable domain is KAGVTQTPRYLIKTRGQQVTLSCSPISGHRSVSWYQQTPGQGLQFLFEYFSETQRNKGNFPGRFSGRQFSNSRSEMNVSTLELGDSALYLCASPLFPAGNQPQHFGDGTRLSIL.

This clonotype showed up just once. This sequence joins TRBV4-1 and TRBJ2-1; a weak D match, TRBD1 (5 bases). This CDR3 has 18 residues. Trimming took off 5 bases at V and 3 bases at J, with 23 bases between the two ends. Germline assignment: CDR1 MGHRA and CDR2 YSYEKL. The CDR3 sequence is CASSSHTLQGVFYNEQFF. The CDR3 coding sequence is TGCGCCAGCAGCTCTCACACTCTACAAGGGGTTTTCTACAATGAGCAGTTCTTC.

This clonotype turned up a few times. The V and J genes are TRBV5-1 and TRBJ2-6, with 10 bases identical to TRBD2. The CDR3 is made up of 19 amino acids. The J segment lost 0 bases and the V segment lost 4 bases, leaving 10 bases of the junction unmatched. Per germline, CDR1 SGHRS and CDR2 YFSETQ. The CDR3 region is CASSTLAGGLSSGANVLTF. The CDR3 bases are TGCGCCAGCAGCACTTTAGCGGGAGGTCTTAGCTCTGGGGCCAACGTCCTGACTTTC.

The V gene is TRBV28, the J gene TRBJ2-3; TRBD2 agrees at 11 bases. J was trimmed by 2 bases and V by 4 bases; bases with no gene match: 2. This CDR3 has 15 residues. CDR1 is MDHEN and CDR2 is SYDVKM in the germline V gene. The CDR3 DNA follows: TGTGCCAGCAGTTCGACTAGCGGGGACACAGATACGCAGTATTTT. It codes for CASSSTSGDTDTQYF.

The rearrangement joins TRBV7-1 to TRBJ2-2; D remains unclear. TRBV7-1 is labeled an ORF, and its function is uncertain. V was cut by 5 bases and J by 3 bases, with 13 bases left in between. The CDR3 spans 15 residues. The CDR3 nucleotides read TGTGCCAGCAGCCCAAACCCCCACTACACCGGGGAGCTGTTTTTT. It yields the protein CASSPNPHYTGELFF.

This clonotype has at least ten counts. The V call is TRBV7-2, the J call TRBJ2-7, with TRBD2 as a possible D gene (6 bases). The CDR3 loop spans 13 amino acids. V was shortened by 3 bases and J by 4 bases, with 10 bases between the two germline ends. The germline CDR1 and CDR2 sequences are SGHTA and FQGNSA. CDR3 in DNA: TGTGCCAGCAGCTTGGGCGGGACGTACGAGCAGTACGTC. Translated, it gives CASSLGGTYEQYV.

The genes are TRBV10-3 and TRBJ2-6; TRBD1 matches at 7 bases. Germline V gene sequence: CDR1 ENHRY, CDR2 SYGVKD. This CDR3 comprises 17 residues. Trimming took 2 bases from V and 4 from J; bases not matched to a gene: 8. CDR3 residues: CAISEDRVRLGANVLTF. The CDR3 region has the DNA TGTGCCATCAGTGAGGACAGGGTGCGTTTGGGGGCCAACGTCCTGACTTTC.

This clonotype was seen only a few times. The rearrangement links TRBV28 to TRBJ2-1, with 8 nucleotides matching TRBD2. CDR1 and CDR2 (germline): MDHEN, SYDVKM. The trim removed 6 bases at V and 3 bases at J, leaving 7 bases unmatched. CDR3 length: 15 amino acids. The CDR3 here is CASSRSGSGYNEQFF. The CDR3 nucleotides are TGTGCCAGCAGCAGAAGCGGGAGTGGCTACAATGAGCAGTTCTTC.

This clonotype was counted only a few times. CDR3 nucleotide sequence: TGTGCCAGCAGCTTGGGACTAGCGGGAAGGCAAGAGACCCAGTACTTC. This encodes CASSLGLAGRQETQYF. The chain links TRBV5-8 to TRBJ2-5; 11 nucleotides align to TRBD2. V dropped 0 bases and J dropped 2; count of bases not matched to a gene: 3. The CDR3 consists of 16 residues. Germline V gene lookup returns CDR1 SGHTS and CDR2 YDEGEE.

This clonotype was picked up a small number of times. The chain combines TRBV5-1 with TRBJ2-5; maybe TRBD2 (5 bases). This CDR3 spans 16 amino acids. Trimming stripped 1 base from V and 5 bases from J, with 18 bases between. Looked up from germline, CDR1 is SGHRS and CDR2 is YFSETQ. The CDR3 sequence: CASSLSGGSVRETQYF. The CDR3 DNA follows: TGCGCCAGCAGCTTGTCGGGCGGTAGCGTGAGGGAGACCCAGTACTTC.

This clonotype was counted a few times. The chain has TRBV5-1 and TRBJ2-2; D may be TRBD2 (5 bases). V was clipped by 0 bases and J by 5 bases, with 14 bases between them. The CDR3 extends over 16 amino acids. Germline assignment: CDR1 SGHRS and CDR2 YFSETQ. Here the CDR3 DNA reads TGCGCCAGCAGCTTGGAGCAAGTACTAGGGACCGGGGAGCTGTTTTTT. It specifies CASSLEQVLGTGELFF.

This clonotype appeared once. V and J are TRBV28 and TRBJ2-7; D not certain. Germline V CDR1 and CDR2: MDHEN, SYDVKM. CDR3 length: 12 residues. The V gene lost 4 bases and the J gene lost 6 bases, with 10 bases spanning the gap. CDR3 sequence (DNA): TGTGCCAGCAGTTACATCTGGGGCGAGCAGTACGTC. It encodes CASSYIWGEQYV.

The table lists this clonotype with a few counts. This rearrangement joins TRBV11-2 to TRBJ2-3; 7 bases map to TRBD1. This CDR3 has 16 residues. V dropped 5 bases and J dropped 5; count of bases not matched to a gene: 13. CDR1 is SGHAT, CDR2 FQNNGV, per germline. The CDR3 DNA reads as TGTGCCAGCAGCCTCATACAGGGGCGCCTAGAAGATACGCAGTATTTT. Its protein product is CASSLIQGRLEDTQYF. Full variable domain (rest looked up from reference TRBV11-2 and TRBJ2-3): EAGVAQSPRYKIIEKRQSVAFWCNPISGHATLYWYQQILGQGPKLLIQFQNNGVVDDSQLPKDRFSAERLKGVDSTLKIQPAKLEDSAVYLCASSLIQGRLEDTQYFGPGTRLTVL.

The chain carries TRBV27 and TRBJ2-3, with TRBD2 matching over 14 bases. CDR1 and CDR2 from the germline V gene are MNHEY and SMNVEV (reference sequence). The V and J ends lost 1 base and 4 bases, in that order; junction bases with no gene match: 10. The CDR3 runs to 19 residues. The CDR3 nucleotides read TGTGCCAGCAGTTTATTGGCCTCGACTAGCGGGAGGGCCCCAGATACGCAGTATTTT. This translates into CASSLLASTSGRAPDTQYF.

This clonotype was counted ten times or more. The V gene is TRBV7-2, the J gene TRBJ1-2; unclear D gene. The germline CDR1 and CDR2 sequences are SGHTA and FQGNSA. Trimming took off 1 base at V and 4 bases at J, with 7 bases between the two ends. The CDR3 consists of 13 residues. CDR3 sequence reads: CASSLVSGYGYTF. DNA for the CDR3: TGTGCCAGCAGCTTAGTGTCTGGCTATGGCTACACCTTC.

As DNA, the CDR3 is TGTGCCAGCAGCTTGATGACTCGAGGGCCCCGGGAGACCCAGTACTTC. As protein: CASSLMTRGPRETQYF. The rearrangement uses TRBV7-9 and TRBJ2-5; tentative D call: TRBD2 (5 bases). Germline V CDR1 and CDR2: SEHNR, FQNEAQ (reference sequence). The CDR3 covers 16 residues. The V end lost 3 bases, the J end lost 5 bases, and 19 bases lay between the germline ends. The complete variable domain, with remaining parts taken from reference TRBV7-9 and TRBJ2-5, reads DTGVSQNPRHKITKRGQNVTFRCDPISEHNRLYWYRQTLGQGPEFLTYFQNEAQLEKSRLLSDRFSAERPKGSFSTLEIQRTEQGDSAMYLCASSLMTRGPRETQYFGPGTRLLVL.

Only a few counts were recorded for this clonotype. The gene calls are TRBV10-3 and TRBJ1-1, with 7 bases lining up with TRBD1. J was trimmed by 10 bases and V by 7 bases; bases with no gene match: 15. The CDR3 covers 14 residues. Germline values: CDR1 ENHRY, CDR2 SYGVKD. CDR3 sequence: CAINTEDRKKGAFF. CDR3 sequence (DNA): TGTGCCATCAACACCGAGGACAGGAAAAAGGGAGCTTTCTTT.

This clonotype turned up a few times. V usage is TRBV6-2 or TRBV6-3 and J usage is TRBJ2-1, with 11 bases that match TRBD2. Looked up from germline, CDR1 is MNHEY and CDR2 is SVGEGT. The CDR3 has 18 residues. J gave up 7 bases and V 6 bases, and 17 bases lay outside the gene matches. The CDR3 region has the DNA TGTGCCAGCAGAGCCCCAATCACCCTAGCGGGAGGTGGGAATGAGCAGTTCTTC. Protein product: CASRAPITLAGGGNEQFF.

This chain links TRBV4-1 with TRBJ1-2; 9 nucleotides align to TRBD1. CDR1 is MGHRA, CDR2 YSYEKL, per germline. J was trimmed by 5 bases and V by 1 base; bases with no gene match: 5. CDR3 length: 15 residues. The CDR3: CASSQGTGVWYGYTF. The CDR3 region has the DNA TGCGCCAGCAGCCAAGGGACAGGGGTATGGTATGGCTACACCTTC.

This clonotype was detected only a few times. The chain carries TRBV7-3 and TRBJ2-6; TRBD1 is a possible D gene (6 bases). Germline V gene sequence: CDR1 SGHTA, CDR2 FQGTGA. The CDR3 is 16 amino acids. Trimming removed 6 bases from V and 0 bases from J, with 12 bases in between. CDR3 sequence: CASRLTGPSGANVLTF. In DNA, the CDR3 is TGTGCCAGCAGGCTAACAGGGCCCTCTGGGGCCAACGTCCTGACTTTC.

V usage is TRBV20-1 and J usage is TRBJ2-7; the D gene is possibly TRBD2 (6 bases). This CDR3 contains 16 residues. V was cut by 6 bases and J by 2 bases, with 23 bases left in between. Per germline, CDR1 DFQATT and CDR2 SNEGSKA (reference sequence). The CDR3 DNA is TGCAGTGCGCCAGGTAGTTGGAGGGCTTCCCCCTACGAGCAGTACTTC. Protein: CSAPGSWRASPYEQYF.

V usage is TRBV19 and J usage is TRBJ2-1, with 13 bases identical to TRBD2. CDR3 length: 16 residues. CDR1 LNHDA and CDR2 SQIVND come from the germline V gene (reference sequence). J was trimmed by 7 bases and V by 2 bases; bases with no gene match: 5. CDR3 amino acids: CASSIFGLAGVNEQFF. The CDR3 region has the DNA TGTGCCAGTAGTATATTTGGACTAGCGGGAGTTAATGAGCAGTTCTTC.

The chain couples TRBV13 to TRBJ2-1, with TRBD2 as a possible D gene (5 bases). The V end was cut by 5 bases, the J end by 10 bases, with 18 bases between. Per the germline V gene, CDR1 is PRHDT and CDR2 is FYEKMQ (reference sequence). This CDR3 region has 14 residues. This CDR3 reads CASSVIGLAGEQFF. The CDR3 DNA follows: TGTGCCAGCAGCGTCATAGGGCTAGCCGGGGAGCAGTTCTTC. Based on the CDR3 plus reference TRBV13 and TRBJ2-1, the full variable domain is AAGVIQSPRHLIKEKRETATLKCYPIPRHDTVYWYQQGPGQDPQFLISFYEKMQSDKGSIPDRFSAQQFSDYHSELNMSSLELGDSALYFCASSVIGLAGEQFFGPGTRLTVL.

The chain is built from TRBV12-3 or TRBV12-4 and TRBJ2-1; 9 nucleotides match TRBD1. The trim removed 6 bases at V and 7 bases at J, leaving 1 base unmatched. CDR3 length: 12 residues. In DNA form, the CDR3 reads TGTGCCAGCAGAGACAGGGGGAATGAGCAGTTCTTC. Its translation: CASRDRGNEQFF.

This chain joins TRBV19 and TRBJ1-4, with 9 bases fitting TRBD1. The trim removed 3 bases at V and 10 bases at J, leaving 6 bases unmatched. CDR3 length equals 14 residues. CDR1 LNHDA and CDR2 SQIVND come from the germline V gene (reference sequence). DNA of the CDR3: TGTGCCAGTAGTATGGGACAGGGAGGAGGAAAACTGTTTTTT. The encoded protein is CASSMGQGGGKLFF.

This clonotype has a handful of counts. V and J are TRBV7-2 and TRBJ2-3, with D perhaps matching TRBD2 (6 bases). From germline, CDR1 is SGHTA and CDR2 FQGNSA. The CDR3 has 17 amino acids. Deletions cut 5 bases from V and 0 bases from J, with 18 bases between. The CDR3, as DNA: TGTGCCAGCAGCCCGGTGCTGGGGCGGGGTAGCACAGATACGCAGTATTTT. This sequence encodes CASSPVLGRGSTDTQYF.

This clonotype showed up many times. V and J are TRBV7-2 and TRBJ2-3; D is unclear. This CDR3 comprises 13 residues. Germline CDR1 is SGHTA and CDR2 is FQGNSA. The V and J ends lost 6 bases and 1 base respectively, with 8 bases between them. The CDR3 coding sequence is TGTGCCAGCAGTCGTCTAGGCACAGATACGCAGTATTTT. It is translated as CASSRLGTDTQYF.